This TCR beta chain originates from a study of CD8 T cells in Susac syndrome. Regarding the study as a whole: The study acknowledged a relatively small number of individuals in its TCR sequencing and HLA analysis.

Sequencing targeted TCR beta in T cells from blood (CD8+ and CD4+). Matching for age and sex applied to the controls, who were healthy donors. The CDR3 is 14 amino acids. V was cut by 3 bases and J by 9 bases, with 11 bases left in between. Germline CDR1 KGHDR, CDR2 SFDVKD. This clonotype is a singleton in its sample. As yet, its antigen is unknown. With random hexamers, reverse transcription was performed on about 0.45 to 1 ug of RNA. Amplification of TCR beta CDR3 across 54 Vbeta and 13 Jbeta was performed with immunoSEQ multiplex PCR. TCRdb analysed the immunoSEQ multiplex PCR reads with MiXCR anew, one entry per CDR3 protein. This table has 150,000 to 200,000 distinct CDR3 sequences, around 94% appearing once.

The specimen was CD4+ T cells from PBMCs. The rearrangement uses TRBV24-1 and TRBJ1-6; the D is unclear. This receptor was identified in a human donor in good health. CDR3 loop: CATSDGAKASPLHF. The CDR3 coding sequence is TGTGCCACCAGTGATGGCGCTAAGGCTTCACCCCTCCACTTT.